What follows are 8 T cell receptor beta chains derived from one specimen sequenced in a study of OX40 agonist ivuxolimab in advanced cancers. Sequencing was performed with immunoSEQ multiplex PCR; in TCRdb, only in-frame clones are kept and a portion is missing. The sample holds some 76,000 clones; 70% to 90% are singletons and the top ten take around 2%. The sequencing used CD4+ or CD8+ T cells sorted from blood, collected in a trial of the OX40 agonist ivuxolimab. The receptors were gathered from an adult with an advanced solid tumor such as melanoma, head and neck, liver or kidney cancer.

This rearrangement joins TRBV7-2 to TRBJ2-3; D perhaps matches TRBD2 (5 bases). Trimming took 11 bases from V and 1 from J, leaving 16 bases between them. This CDR3 spans 14 amino acids. Per germline, CDR1 SGHTA and CDR2 FQGNSA. The CDR3 DNA reads as TGTGCCTCCTTACGAGAGAGGGGCACAGATACGCAGTATTTT. This sequence encodes CASLRERGTDTQYF. Filled out from reference TRBV7-2 and TRBJ2-3, the complete variable domain reads GAGVSQSPSNKVTEKGKDVELRCDPISGHTALYWYRQSLGQGLEFLIYFQGNSAPDKSGLPSDRFSAERTGGSVSTLTIQRTQQEDSAVYLCASLRERGTDTQYFGPGTRLTVL.

This chain joins TRBV14 and TRBJ1-4; 7 positions match TRBD1. The CDR3 consists of 14 residues. V was pared by 1 base and J by 11 bases, with 7 bases of the junction left unmatched. CDR1 is SGHDN and CDR2 is FVKESK in the germline V gene. The CDR3 here is CASSQVGGRGKLFF. Written as DNA, the CDR3 is TGTGCCAGCAGCCAAGTTGGCGGCAGGGGGAAACTGTTTTTT.

The gene calls are TRBV7-9 and TRBJ2-7; tentative D call: TRBD1 (6 bases). This CDR3 comprises 14 residues. CDR1 is SEHNR and CDR2 is FQNEAQ in the germline V gene (reference sequence). The V and J ends lost 2 bases and 2 bases respectively, with 10 bases between them. The DNA for the CDR3 is TGTGCCAGCAGCTTAAAACAGGGAACCTACGAGCAGTACTTC. This gives the protein CASSLKQGTYEQYF.

The J gene is TRBJ2-7, the V gene TRBV11-2; 10 bases are a match to TRBD2. V shed 3 bases, J shed 0 bases, and the junction held 8 bases outside the gene matches. Germline V lookup: CDR1 SGHAT, CDR2 FQNNGV. The CDR3 extends over 17 amino acids. CDR3 amino acids: CASSFTISGRHSYEQYF. CDR3 coding DNA: TGTGCCAGCAGCTTCACGATTAGCGGGAGGCACTCCTACGAGCAGTACTTC.

The genes are TRBV6-6 and TRBJ1-2; no definite D call. In germline, CDR1 is MNHNY, CDR2 SVGAGI (reference sequence). The CDR3 is 12 residues long. Trimming removed 6 bases at V and 4 bases at J, with 9 bases between. Here the CDR3 reads CASRDGSYGYTF. The CDR3 DNA reads as TGTGCCAGCAGGGACGGCAGCTATGGCTACACCTTC.

Only one count was recorded for this clone. CDR3 sequence reads: CASSSGGQGSRYTF. CDR3 DNA sequence: TGTGCCAGCAGTTCCGGAGGTCAGGGGAGCCGCTACACCTTC. The chain recombines TRBV6-6 with TRBJ1-2; D is possibly TRBD1 (6 bases). The germline V gene has CDR1 MNHNY and CDR2 SVGAGI (reference sequence). V gave up 4 bases and J gave up 9 bases, with 18 bases separating them. The CDR3 consists of 14 residues.

The V gene is TRBV6-6, the J gene TRBJ2-7; 15 bases are shared with TRBD2. Germline V lookup: CDR1 MNHNY, CDR2 SVGAGI (reference sequence). The CDR3 length is 16 residues. V shed 5 bases and J 4 bases; nucleotides not matched to a gene: 6. The CDR3 loop reads CASSTHGLAGGYEQYF. The DNA for the CDR3 is TGTGCCAGCAGTACACACGGACTAGCGGGGGGGTACGAGCAGTACTTC.

The chain couples TRBV18 to TRBJ2-5; 8 bases align to TRBD1. Germline lookup yields CDR1 KGHSH and CDR2 LQKENI. The CDR3 consists of 16 residues. Germline trimming cut 3 bases from V and 4 bases from J; bases unmatched to any gene: 10. CDR3 protein: CASSPAGRGLGETQYF. The CDR3 DNA follows: TGTGCCAGCTCACCGGCCGGCAGGGGGCTCGGAGAGACCCAGTACTTC.